Detailed here is one T cell receptor beta chain. This clone was recorded at least ten times. Its recognized antigen is unknown. The CDR3 end falls 3 residues outside the read, so it is completed with the germline J gene. The sample comes from a study of T cell clonality in common variable immunodeficiency (dated by TCRdb to the mid-2010s). Study-wide conclusions, independent of this receptor: According to the authors, figuring out what caused the increased clonality in CVID would require sequencing the repertoires of T cell subpopulations. CVID subjects shared fewer TCRbeta clones with each other than healthy controls did (p < 0.0001). CVID TCRbeta sequences reportedly showed fewer deletions and N-nucleotide insertions and lacked highly modified clones with 13 or more V deletions. Differences among patients in the CVID cohort limited the correlations between repertoire features and clinical complications. Although equal DNA input was used, an average of approximately 74,000 unique sequences per sample was obtained for controls, compared with some 30,000 for CVID samples. Compared with healthy controls, CVID subjects showed increased TCRbeta clonality (t-test p = 0.018), a feature most characteristic of about a third of subjects.

Most CVID patients and most healthy controls were of Caucasian heritage. Heparinized peripheral whole blood samples of about 5 to 8 ml were obtained from each donor. Genomic DNA from adults with common variable immune deficiency (CVID) and from healthy adult controls was used for sequencing of TCRbeta CDR3 repertoires. There were 22 healthy adult volunteers in the control group (about 12 female and 10 or so male), ranging in age from about 23 to 75 years, with a mean age of approximately 34. To isolate peripheral blood mononuclear cells, diluted blood was subjected to density centrifugation over Hypaque 1077 or Ficoll-Paque. Genomic DNA was obtained from unsorted mononuclear cells through either Qiagen column purification or a centrifugation-based method. For sequencing, equivalent amounts of genomic DNA were input from CVID and control samples. For every sample, a 60 bp segment covering the rearranged TCRbeta CDR3 region was amplified and then sequenced. The immunoSEQ assay, a bias-corrected multiplex PCR combined with high-throughput sequencing, was used to amplify TCRbeta. In the paper's pipeline: Each unique nucleotide sequence was treated as a clone and annotated with V, D and J genes, copy number and frequency. Sequences were labeled productive if in frame, and non-productive if out of frame or containing stop codons. Clonality was calculated from Shannon's entropy as previously described. Mean CDR3 Kyte-Doolittle hydropathy was derived from the predicted amino acid sequences of productive clones. Using the R hclust function, scaled V gene usage was clustered hierarchically with Manhattan distance and complete linkage. Sharing of clones by CDR3 amino acid sequence was evaluated by resampling 12 repertoires per group over 100 rounds. Repertoires were searched for fewer than 85 published EBV-specific and 200 to 300 published CMV-specific TCRbeta sequences. A couple of CVID samples yielding fewer than 10,000 sequences were excluded from analysis, leaving under 45 CVID repertoires. This is the immuneACCESS table as TCRdb keeps it, with only in-frame sequences that have V and J called. A part of the clones is gone; compared with another copy, unresolved V genes explain less than half, and the rest is unexplained. V and J calls and clone size follow that table, whereas D and trimming were derived from the DNA. Across this sample, some 33,000 clones were tabulated and none appeared just once. The ten largest account for under 4.5% of the sample.

Via the germline V gene, CDR1 is SNHLY and CDR2 FYNNEI. V has 3 bases trimmed and J has 8 bases trimmed; junction bases matching no gene number 6. From the cysteine through the phenylalanine, the CDR3 covers 14 amino acids. Of the CDR3's DNA, 33 bases were read; they are in frame from base 1. This TCR derives from a person aged 18 to 70 in good health. What was sequenced was peripheral blood mononuclear cells. The sequence links TRBV2 to TRBJ2-1; 8 bases in between match TRBD2. The CDR3 reads CASSDGGGFDEQFF. CDR3 DNA (partial): TGTGCCAGCAGTGATGGCGGGGGGTTCGATGAG.